A selection of T cell receptor beta chains follows, all from one sample in a study of blood T cell repertoires in COVID-19. TCRdb keeps only in-frame clones here, not all; method: immunoSEQ multiplex PCR. The sample carries 250,000 to 350,000 clones, 85% to 90% recorded once. The sequenced sample consisted of PBMCs or T cells enriched from blood (not recorded which). Receptors were obtained from a woman younger than 35 who had recovered from COVID-19. The CDR3 runs from the conserved cysteine through the conserved F or W. A D gene is named only where the DNA matches it firmly. Rows may omit the clone size; those that give it use once, few, many or a size class.

j_call,v_call,clone_size,d_call,cdr3_nt,cdr3_aa
TRBJ2-1,TRBV7-9,few,NA,TGTGCCAGCAGCCTCAGTACGAATGAGCAGTTCTTC,CASSLSTNEQFF
TRBJ1-4,TRBV7-9,NA,NA,TGTGCCAGCAGCTCCAACAGGGCAACTAATGAAAAACTGTTTTTT,CASSSNRATNEKLFF
TRBJ1-1,TRBV19,NA,NA,TGTGCCAGTAGAGCGGGACGGTTGAACACTGAAGCTTTCTTT,CASRAGRLNTEAFF
TRBJ1-1,TRBV28,NA,NA,TGTGCCAGCAGTTTACGACATCCGACTGAAGCTTTCTTT,CASSLRHPTEAFF
TRBJ1-5,TRBV12-3/TRBV12-4,once,NA,TGTGCCAGCAATACAGGGAATCAGCCCCAGCATTTT,CASNTGNQPQHF
TRBJ2-7,TRBV7-8,NA,TRBD2,TGTGCCAGCAGTCAAAGCGGGGGGAAGTACGAGCAGTACTTC,CASSQSGGKYEQYF
TRBJ2-7,TRBV27,NA,NA,TGTGCCAGCAGTTTATTGACCCCCTCCCGGAGTACAGAGCAGTACTTC,CASSLLTPSRSTEQYF
TRBJ2-3,TRBV11-3,NA,TRBD1,TGTGCCAGCAGCCAGCGGACAGGGGACGATACGCAGTATTTT,CASSQRTGDDTQYF
TRBJ1-1,TRBV5-1,NA,TRBD1,TGCGCCAGCAGCTGGGCCGGGACAGGGGACACTGAAGCTTTCTTT,CASSWAGTGDTEAFF
TRBJ1-4,TRBV7-9,NA,NA,TGTGCCAGCAGCTTATACTTTCCCGGTGAAAAACTGTTTTTT,CASSLYFPGEKLFF
TRBJ1-2,TRBV19,once,NA,TGTGCCAGCAGCCCCCGCGAAGGGGGAAATGGCTACACCTTC,CASSPREGGNGYTF
TRBJ2-6,TRBV6-5,NA,NA,TGTGCCAGCACCAAGGGACAATCTGGGGCCAACGTCCTGACTTTC,CASTKGQSGANVLTF
TRBJ2-1,TRBV5-1,NA,TRBD1,TGCGCCAGCAGCTTGGGAGGCAGGGGGAACAATGAGCAGTTCTTC,CASSLGGRGNNEQFF
TRBJ2-3,TRBV7-9,NA,TRBD2,TGTGCCAGCAGCGCCGCTAGCGGGGTCACAGATACGCAGTATTTT,CASSAASGVTDTQYF
TRBJ1-1,TRBV5-1,NA,NA,TGCGCCAGCAGCTTGGCAGGCATGAACACTGAAGCTTTCTTT,CASSLAGMNTEAFF
TRBJ2-5,TRBV3-1/TRBV3-2,NA,NA,TGTGCCAGCAGCCAAGATTGGCAGGAGACCCAGTACTTC,CASSQDWQETQYF
TRBJ1-2,TRBV23-1,NA,NA,TGCGCCAGCAAAATAGGGGTTTTAAACTATGGCTACACCTTC,CASKIGVLNYGYTF
TRBJ2-3,TRBV2,NA,TRBD2,TGTGCCAGCAAGTGGACGGAACTAGCGGGTTCGCAGTATTTT,CASKWTELAGSQYF
TRBJ1-2,TRBV2,NA,TRBD1,TGTGCCAGCATTTCCGGACAGGGGGAAAAACGTTACACCTTC,CASISGQGEKRYTF
TRBJ1-5,TRBV5-1,NA,NA,TGCGCCAGCAGCGTGGACGGACAGCCCAATCAGCCCCAGCATTTT,CASSVDGQPNQPQHF
TRBJ2-2,TRBV29-1,few,NA,TGCAGCGGCCCGATTCCCGAGGGTAACACCGGGGAGCTGTTTTTT,CSGPIPEGNTGELFF
TRBJ1-3,TRBV18,NA,TRBD1,TGTGCCAGCTCACACACGGACAGGTTTTCCTCTGGAAACACCATATATTTT,CASSHTDRFSSGNTIYF
TRBJ1-2,TRBV13,NA,NA,TGTGCCAGCAGCTTAACGGAGACCTATGGCTACACCTTC,CASSLTETYGYTF
TRBJ1-5,TRBV9,NA,NA,TGTGCCAGCAGCGTCAATGACTATAGCAATCAGCCCCAGCATTTT,CASSVNDYSNQPQHF
TRBJ1-2,TRBV9,NA,TRBD1,TGTGCCAGCAGTGACGGACAGGGAATAGGCTACACCTTC,CASSDGQGIGYTF
TRBJ1-5,TRBV18,NA,TRBD1,TGTGCCAGCTCACCCTCGACAGGGAGCAGCAATCAGCCCCAGCATTTT,CASSPSTGSSNQPQHF